These 3 T cell receptor beta chains were all obtained from the same sample, sequenced in a study of blood T cells in healthy people across ages. The authors ran a second PCR of about 6 to 11 cycles using a sample-barcoded 5' primer and a J-beta primer mix. From the 5' RACE reads, TCRdb called clonotypes with MiXCR, one entry per CDR3 protein. The sample has about 700,000 distinct CDR3 sequences; approximately 31% are singletons. Sequenced sample: blood. The receptors shown here come from a woman older than 75 in good health.

This clonotype was counted only a few times. V and J are TRBV3-1 and TRBJ1-4, with 7 nucleotides matching TRBD1. Germline V gene data show CDR1 as LGHDT and CDR2 as YNNKEL (reference sequence). The CDR3 sequence is 15 residues long. The ends lost 0 bases at V and 8 bases at J; junction bases unmatched: 6. CDR3 loop: CASSQDQGVGEKLFF. The CDR3 nucleotides read TGTGCCAGCAGCCAAGATCAGGGGGTAGGAGAAAAACTGTTTTTT.

The chain is built from TRBV10-3 and TRBJ2-4; D may match TRBD1 or TRBD2 (7 bases each). V gave up 3 bases and J gave up 13 bases, with 22 bases separating them. This CDR3 contains 15 residues. Germline CDR1 ENHRY, CDR2 SYGVKD. CDR3 residues: CAISDRQGGSREQYF. The CDR3 DNA is TGTGCCATCAGTGATCGACAGGGTGGTTCGCGGGAGCAGTACTTC.

The J gene is TRBJ2-7, the V gene TRBV20-1, with D possibly matching TRBD2 (6 bases). The CDR3 runs 17 residues. V was pared by 4 bases and J by 4 bases, with 26 bases between. Germline CDR1 and CDR2: DFQATT and SNEGSKA (reference sequence). CDR3 sequence (DNA): TGCAGTGCTAAGGGCCTAGAAGGGGAGGCCTCGCTTTACGAGCAGTACTTC. Translating gives CSAKGLEGEASLYEQYF.